This TCR beta chain was documented in a study of CD8 T cells in Susac syndrome. An amount of RNA that ranged from roughly 0.45 to 1 ug was reverse transcribed with random hexamers. TCRdb re-called the immunoSEQ multiplex PCR reads through MiXCR, storing one row per CDR3 protein. The top ten clones hold 0.16% of a sample with about 190,000 distinct CDR3 sequences, 85% to 95% of them seen once. This CDR3 is 11 amino acids long. The germline V gene encodes CDR1 SGHRS and CDR2 YFSETQ. V lost 1 base, J lost 13 bases, and 9 bases lay in between. The J gene is TRBJ2-1, the V gene TRBV5-1, with D perhaps TRBD1 or TRBD2 (5 bases each). Sequences were obtained from CD8+ T cells from PBMCs. This clonotype was obtained from a human donor with Susac syndrome. The CDR3 here is CASSLPGPQFF. The DNA of the CDR3 is TGCGCCAGCAGCTTGCCGGGGCCACAGTTCTTC.